This TCR beta chain is drawn from a study of neurological immune-mediated disorders. Overall study context: Relapsing-remitting disease affected 31, and secondary progressive 3, of around 34 multiple sclerosis patients. Findings and limits, study-wide: Expanded clones shared no CDR3 amino acid sequences across subjects, suggesting private repertoires in all groups.

The cDNA was generated through 5'RACE incorporating 10-nucleotide random UMIs. TCRdb recomputed calls from the 5' RACE reads with MiXCR, one row per CDR3 protein. The sample holds tens of thousands of distinct CDR3 sequences, more than 2% seen once. CDR1 and CDR2 (germline): MNHEY, SVGAGI. V was clipped by 0 bases and J by 2 bases, with 9 bases between them. The CDR3 runs to 15 residues. This clonotype has at least ten counts. The antigen is unknown. The chain is built from TRBV6-5 and TRBJ2-3; D is unclear. The sequenced sample was PBMCs. This clonotype was sampled from a man aged 45 to 65 with multiple sclerosis. The CDR3 nucleotides are TGTGCCAGCAGTTACTCAAGAGTTGTCACAGATACGCAGTATTTT. Translating it yields CASSYSRVVTDTQYF.